This T cell receptor (beta chain) emerged from a study of T cell changes during pregnancy in multiple sclerosis. Sequenced by immunoSEQ multiplex PCR; TCRdb stores in-frame clones only, minus some. The table includes about 39,000 clones, around 93% detected once. V was cut by 0 bases and J by 4 bases, with 14 bases left in between. This CDR3 is 16 amino acids long. CDR1 SEHNR and CDR2 FQNEAQ come from the germline V gene (reference sequence). The sample was CD8+ T cells from peripheral blood mononuclear cells, taken before pregnancy. The sequence was collected from a female donor with multiple sclerosis, enrolled in a pregnancy study. The chain couples TRBV7-9 to TRBJ2-3, with D possibly being TRBD2 (5 bases). The CDR3: CASSLARIGVADTQYF. The CDR3 coding sequence is TGTGCCAGCAGCTTAGCAAGGATCGGGGTGGCAGATACGCAGTATTTT.